The sequence of this T cell receptor (beta chain) was determined in a study of monozygotic twins with cystic fibrosis. CDR1 is SGDLS and CDR2 is YYNGEE in the germline V gene. The CDR3 runs to 16 residues. The V end lost 4 bases, the J end lost 8 bases, and 21 bases lay between the germline ends. Clones were sequenced by immunoSEQ multiplex PCR, and TCRdb holds only the in-frame ones, with some missing. The table shows around 15,000 clones, with 80% to 90% occurring only once. The genes are TRBV9 and TRBJ1-4, with D perhaps matching TRBD1 (5 bases). This sequence originates from a boy aged 10-17 years with cystic fibrosis. The sequencing sample was made of blood. CDR3 coding DNA: TGTGCCAGCAGCCCCGGACACCTAACCTCGGGAGAAAAACTGTTTTTT. This translates into CASSPGHLTSGEKLFF. The full variable domain, its missing parts supplied by reference TRBV9 and TRBJ1-4, is DSGVTQTPKHLITATGQRVTLRCSPRSGDLSVYWYQQSLDQGLQFLIQYYNGEERAKGNILERFSAQQFPDLHSELNLSSLELGDSALYFCASSPGHLTSGEKLFFGSGTQLSVL.